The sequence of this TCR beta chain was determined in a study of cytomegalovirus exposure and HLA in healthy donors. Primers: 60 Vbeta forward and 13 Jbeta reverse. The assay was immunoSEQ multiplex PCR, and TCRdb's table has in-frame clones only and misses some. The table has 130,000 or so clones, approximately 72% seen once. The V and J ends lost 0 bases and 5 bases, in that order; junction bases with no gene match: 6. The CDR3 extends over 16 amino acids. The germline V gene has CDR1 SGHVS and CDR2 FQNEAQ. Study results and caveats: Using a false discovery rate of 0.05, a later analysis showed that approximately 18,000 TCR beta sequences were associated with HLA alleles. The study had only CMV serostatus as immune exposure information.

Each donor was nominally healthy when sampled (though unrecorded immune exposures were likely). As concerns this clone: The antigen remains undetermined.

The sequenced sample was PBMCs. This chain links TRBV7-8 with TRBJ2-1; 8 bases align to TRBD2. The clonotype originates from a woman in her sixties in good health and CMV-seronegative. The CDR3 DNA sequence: TGTGCCAGCAGCTTAGCTGGGCGGGGACTAGACAATGAGCAGTTCTTC. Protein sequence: CASSLAGRGLDNEQFF.